Described below is a single T cell receptor beta chain sequence and its context. Antigen: not known. The CDR3 has 16 amino acids. The V segment lost 1 base and the J segment 2 bases; nucleotides outside the gene matches: 7. Germline V gene data show CDR1 as SGHTA and CDR2 as FQGNSA. The data are from a study of beta chain features in type 1 diabetes. Study-wide results and limits: Type 1 diabetes patients had TCRB CDR3s that were shorter (moderately but significantly so) in all four CD4+ subsets. A greater similarity of naive, central memory and Treg TCRB repertoires was seen among patients than among healthy donors.

Since all of the isolated RNA was reverse transcribed, expressed TCRB transcripts were what got sequenced. Some clones are missing from TCRdb's copy, which holds only in-frame ones; the method was immunoSEQ multiplex PCR. This sample carries around 690,000 clones, 9.5% to 15% of them seen once, and the ten largest clones take 0.095% to 0.15%. The specimen sequenced was naive CD4+ T cells from blood. The rearrangement uses TRBV7-2 and TRBJ2-7, with 8 bases that match TRBD1. The sequence was collected from a man younger than 45 with type 1 diabetes. CDR3 DNA: TGTGCCAGCAGCTTAGTGGTCAGGGGGCCTCCCTACGAGCAGTACTTC. Translation: CASSLVVRGPPYEQYF.